This T cell receptor beta chain was found in a study of tumor-infiltrating lymphocytes in primary liver carcinoma. Across the whole study: Regardless of tissue type, samples showed similar yields of roughly 3.5 to 7.13 million productive TCRbeta reads.

Constant-region priming of around 500 ng total RNA yielded TCR beta cDNA. Libraries of TCR beta came from three nested multiplex PCR rounds with slightly modified ARM-PCR. Each of the first two PCR rounds ran around 10 cycles with TRBV1-TRBV30 forward and C-beta reverse primers. TCRdb itself ran the multiplex PCR reads through MiXCR, one entry per CDR3 protein. This table holds hundreds of thousands of distinct CDR3 sequences, 45% to 70% found once. Germline loops: CDR1 MDHEN, CDR2 SYDVKM. J gave up 0 bases and V 6 bases, and 11 bases lay outside the gene matches. This CDR3 is built from 16 residues. A remark on this clonotype: What it binds is not known.

It was unsorted whole blood that yielded blood RNA, and germline DNA was also extracted. The study enrolled treatment-naive patients with chronic HBV infection. Notes on the study in general: The samples were not sorted (they were bulk), so CD4+ and CD8+ repertoires were not compared. In tumor-adjacent and tumor-blood pairs, overlap was lower than in tumor region pairs.

This TCR derives from a woman under 40 with primary liver carcinoma and hepatitis B virus infection. The specimen was peripheral blood. The rearrangement joins TRBV28 to TRBJ2-7, with 7 positions matching TRBD2. The CDR3 DNA reads TGTGCCAGCAGGCACCGTCTAGCGGCTAACTCCTACGAGCAGTACTTC. It yields the protein CASRHRLAANSYEQYF.